This T cell receptor (beta chain) was identified in a study of T cell changes during pregnancy in multiple sclerosis. This clone has just a few counts. Deletions cut 4 bases from V and 0 bases from J, with 10 bases between. The germline V gene has CDR1 SGDLS and CDR2 YYNGEE. The CDR3 length is 14 residues. This table comes from immunoSEQ multiplex PCR, and its TCRdb copy is limited to in-frame clones, with some not included. The data hold about 38,000 clones, with 75% to 95% observed a single time. The sequencing used CD8+ T cells from peripheral blood mononuclear cells, collected after pregnancy. This TCR came from a female donor with multiple sclerosis, enrolled in a pregnancy study. This chain links TRBV9 with TRBJ1-1; D uncertain. Here the CDR3 DNA reads TGTGCCAGCAGCTTAAACAACATGAACACTGAAGCTTTCTTT. It specifies CASSLNNMNTEAFF.